Shown below are 29 T cell receptor beta chains from a single sample sequenced in a study of blood T cell repertoires in COVID-19. This table comes from immunoSEQ multiplex PCR, and its TCRdb copy is limited to in-frame clones, with some not included. The profile shows about 220,000 clones, approximately 85% of them singletons. The sequenced material came from peripheral blood. These receptors originate from a woman over 75 with COVID-19, enrolled during active disease.

The genes are TRBV5-1 and TRBJ1-3; 9 bases line up with TRBD1. CDR1 and CDR2 (germline): SGHRS, YFSETQ. V gave up 4 bases and J gave up 4 bases; unmatched junction bases: 6. This CDR3 spans 15 amino acids. The CDR3 spells CASSVQGAEGNTIYF. The CDR3 coding sequence is TGCGCCAGCAGCGTACAGGGGGCCGAAGGAAACACCATATATTTT.

About this clone: At the DNA level, this CDR3 is encoded by other sequences in the same sample as well. V usage is TRBV5-1 and J usage is TRBJ1-5; D gene uncertain. The length of the CDR3 is 13 residues. V lost 0 bases, J lost 6 bases, and 7 bases lay in between. CDR1 is SGHRS and CDR2 is YFSETQ in the germline V gene. The chain's CDR3 is CASSLAEGQPQHF. The CDR3 coding sequence is TGCGCCAGCAGCTTGGCCGAGGGTCAGCCCCAGCATTTT.

The chain is built from TRBV2 and TRBJ2-1; D is unresolved. Trimming left V 5 bases short and J 10 bases short, with 9 bases between. The CDR3 has 11 residues. CDR1 and CDR2 from the germline V gene are SNHLY and FYNNEI. The CDR3 DNA reads as TGTGCCAGCAGTCGGAGTGGAGAGCAGTTCTTC. Residues: CASSRSGEQFF.

Details on this clone: A read error may explain this, as a much larger clone is one base away. The chain links TRBV6-2 or TRBV6-3 to TRBJ1-5; maybe TRBD1 (6 bases). Germline CDR1 MNHEY, CDR2 SVGEGT. The CDR3 runs 16 residues. Trimming shortened V by 6 bases and J by 9 bases, and 24 bases separated the two germline ends. This chain's CDR3 is CASSLILRAGDRPQHF. The CDR3 bases are TGTGCCAGCAGCTTAATCTTACGGGCAGGGGATCGGCCCCAGCATTTT.

This clone was detected only a few times. The chain links TRBV4-3 to TRBJ2-1, with D uncertain. CDR3 length equals 16 residues. V was shortened by 1 base and J by 8 bases, with 18 bases between the two germline ends. Germline V gives CDR1 LGHNA, CDR2 YSLEER. CDR3 sequence: CASSQVLSSTLHEQFF. DNA of the CDR3: TGCGCCAGCAGCCAAGTTTTAAGTTCCACTTTGCATGAGCAGTTCTTC.

CDR3 in amino acids: CASSKAGSFSGNTIYF. DNA of the CDR3: TGTGCCAGCTCAAAAGCGGGTAGTTTCTCTGGAAACACCATATATTTT. V and J are TRBV18 and TRBJ1-3; D call uncertain. Trimming shortened V by 5 bases and J by 0 bases, and 14 bases separated the two germline ends. The CDR3 is 16 amino acids. Germline V lookup: CDR1 KGHSH, CDR2 LQKENI.

This chain joins TRBV6-6 and TRBJ2-1; D is ambiguous. The CDR3 is 16 amino acids. V lost 7 bases, J lost 6 bases, and 22 bases lay in between. CDR1 and CDR2 (germline): MNHNY, SVGAGI (reference sequence). The CDR3 loop is CASTPQSRHNPNEQFF. CDR3 nucleotide sequence: TGTGCCAGCACCCCGCAGTCCCGCCACAACCCCAATGAGCAGTTCTTC.

J is TRBJ1-5 and V is TRBV6-5; D ambiguous. The V end was cut by 6 bases, the J end by 9 bases, with 18 bases between. The germline V gene has CDR1 MNHEY and CDR2 SVGAGI. This CDR3 spans 14 amino acids. In DNA, the CDR3 is TGTGCCAGCAGCCCCAGGCAGGATTCGCCGCCCCAGCATTTT. Its protein is CASSPRQDSPPQHF.

The chain employs TRBV6-5 and TRBJ2-1; 9 positions match TRBD2. The CDR3 totals 16 residues. Germline CDR1 MNHEY, CDR2 SVGAGI. Unmatched junction bases numbered 12, after V lost 2 bases and J lost 10 bases. This chain's CDR3 is CASSYAGLAKLKEQFF. The CDR3 coding sequence is TGTGCCAGCAGTTACGCCGGACTAGCGAAGCTCAAGGAGCAGTTCTTC.

J is TRBJ2-3 and V is TRBV14; D might be TRBD1 (7 bases). Germline V CDR1 and CDR2: SGHDN, FVKESK. The CDR3 is 16 residues long. The V end was cut by 5 bases, the J end by 1 base, with 16 bases between. This chain's CDR3 is CASSKSRGVRTDTQYF. The CDR3 DNA reads as TGTGCCAGCAGCAAGTCCAGGGGGGTTCGCACAGATACGCAGTATTTT.

The sample holds a few counts of this clone. The chain couples TRBV29-1 to TRBJ1-2, with D perhaps matching TRBD1 (6 bases). The V gene lost 5 bases and the J gene lost 5 bases, with 12 bases spanning the gap. The CDR3 covers 12 residues. Germline CDR1 SQVTM, CDR2 ANQGSEA. The DNA for the CDR3 is TGCAGCGTTCCCAGGGGAGAGTATGGCTACACCTTC. Translating it yields CSVPRGEYGYTF.

The genes are TRBV27 and TRBJ2-1, with TRBD1 matching over 8 bases. Germline V gene data show CDR1 as MNHEY and CDR2 as SMNVEV (reference sequence). V dropped 2 bases and J dropped 4; count of bases not matched to a gene: 4. CDR3 length: 15 amino acids. CDR3 sequence: CASSLEGQVYNEQFF. The CDR3 DNA reads TGTGCCAGCAGTTTAGAGGGACAGGTTTACAATGAGCAGTTCTTC.

The V gene is TRBV30, the J gene TRBJ1-5; D may be TRBD1 (6 bases). Trimming removed 4 bases from V and 3 bases from J, with 13 bases in between. This CDR3 is 14 amino acids long. The V gene's germline CDR1 is GTSNPN and CDR2 SVGIG (reference sequence). CDR3 sequence (DNA): TGTGCCTGGACCCCGGGACAACCCAATCAGCCCCAGCATTTT. Its translation: CAWTPGQPNQPQHF.

This clone has just a few counts. This rearrangement joins TRBV30 to TRBJ1-2; D remains unclear. Trimming took off 3 bases at V and 4 bases at J, with 9 bases between the two ends. CDR3 length equals 12 residues. Per germline, CDR1 GTSNPN and CDR2 SVGIG (reference sequence). The CDR3 spells CAWRGTSYGYTF. The CDR3 region has the DNA TGTGCCTGGAGGGGAACTAGCTATGGCTACACCTTC.

This clone was counted only a few times. The J gene is TRBJ1-2, the V gene TRBV27, with unresolved D. The germline V and J ends were trimmed by 3 bases and 0 bases, with 14 bases remaining between them. The CDR3 is 16 residues long. Germline CDR1 is MNHEY and CDR2 is SMNVEV (reference sequence). CDR3 residues: CASSLSLLEANYGYTF. In nucleotides, the CDR3 is TGTGCCAGCAGTTTGAGCCTTCTAGAGGCTAACTATGGCTACACCTTC.

This clone was seen more than once but under ten times. V is TRBV30 and J is TRBJ1-6; TRBD1 matches at 7 bases. The CDR3 contains 19 residues. The V segment lost 0 bases and the J segment 10 bases; nucleotides outside the gene matches: 21. Germline V gene lookup returns CDR1 GTSNPN and CDR2 SVGIG (reference sequence). CDR3 in amino acids: CAWSVHRGLGSSDRSPLHF. In DNA, the CDR3 is TGTGCCTGGAGTGTACATAGGGGGCTCGGATCTTCGGACAGATCACCCCTCCACTTT. Full variable domain (rest looked up from reference TRBV30 and TRBJ1-6): SQTIHQWPATLVQPVGSPLSLECTVEGTSNPNLYWYRQAAGRGLQLLFYSVGIGQISSEVPQNLSASRPQDRQFILSSKKLLLSDSGFYLCAWSVHRGLGSSDRSPLHFGNGTRLTVT.

The chain joins TRBV27 to TRBJ2-2, with 7 bases aligning to TRBD2. The CDR3 consists of 16 residues. Germline V gives CDR1 MNHEY, CDR2 SMNVEV (reference sequence). J gave up 4 bases and V 7 bases, and 12 bases lay outside the gene matches. CDR3 bases: TGTGCCAGCAAGGGGATTGGGGGAGGGGCCACCGGGGAGCTGTTTTTT. It yields the protein CASKGIGGGATGELFF.

The chain has TRBV6-5 and TRBJ2-2; the D gene is possibly TRBD2 (7 bases). The CDR3 spans 13 residues. V was clipped by 7 bases and J by 7 bases, with 13 bases between them. The V gene's germline CDR1 is MNHEY and CDR2 SVGAGI. As DNA, the CDR3 is TGTGCCAGCACAGGGAGGGGGAGCGGGGAGCTGTTTTTT. It translates to CASTGRGSGELFF.

This clone was detected only once. Here the CDR3 DNA reads TGTGCCAGCGGAGGCGCAGGGGCGTATGGCTACACCTTC. Its translation: CASGGAGAYGYTF. The V and J genes are TRBV12-3 or TRBV12-4 and TRBJ1-2; tentatively, D is TRBD1 (6 bases). This CDR3 is 13 amino acids long. V was cut by 8 bases and J by 5 bases, with 15 bases left in between.

The CDR3 bases are TGTGCCAGTAGTACCCGGACAGGGGGCGAGACAATCTATGGCTACACCTTC. Translated: CASSTRTGGETIYGYTF. The genes are TRBV19 and TRBJ1-2; 11 bases align to TRBD1. Germline V gives CDR1 LNHDA, CDR2 SQIVND (reference sequence). The CDR3 runs to 17 residues. The trim removed 4 bases at V and 4 bases at J, leaving 11 bases unmatched.

The V gene is TRBV3-1 (or the pseudogene TRBV3-2), the J gene TRBJ2-7; D remains unclear. Per the germline V gene, CDR1 is LGHDT and CDR2 is YNNKEL (reference sequence). Trimming pared 4 bases from V and 2 bases from J, leaving 6 bases between. The CDR3 is 12 residues long. Written as DNA, the CDR3 is TGTGCCAGCAGCCCCGTCCCCTACGAGCAGTACTTC. This gives the protein CASSPVPYEQYF.

V gene TRBV5-4 combines with J gene TRBJ2-2; no clear D gene. V lost 1 base to trimming and J lost 7 bases, with 2 bases between them. This CDR3 is built from 11 residues. CDR1 is SGHNT, CDR2 YYREEE, per germline (reference sequence). This CDR3 is CASSLHGELFF. CDR3 coding DNA: TGTGCCAGCAGCTTGCACGGGGAGCTGTTTTTT.

The CDR3 reads CASSRSIPSGSANNEQFF. The CDR3 DNA is TGTGCCAGCTCCCGATCGATCCCTAGCGGGAGCGCTAACAATGAGCAGTTCTTC. The J gene is TRBJ2-1, the V gene TRBV18; 10 bases line up with TRBD2. Trimming at V came to 6 bases and at J to 5 bases, leaving 16 bases not matched to a gene. The CDR3 extends over 18 amino acids. From germline, CDR1 is KGHSH and CDR2 LQKENI.

This sequence joins TRBV28 and TRBJ2-4; possible D gene TRBD1, 7 bases. Per the germline V gene, CDR1 is MDHEN and CDR2 is SYDVKM. The CDR3 is 17 amino acids. Trimming took off 2 bases at V and 6 bases at J, with 20 bases between the two ends. CDR3 nucleotide sequence: TGTGCCAGCAGTTTAGTGGAGGGGGCGAAGCTAGCAAACATTCAGTACTTC. Amino acid sequence: CASSLVEGAKLANIQYF.

Only a few counts were recorded for this clone. Since the CDR3 does not end with the conserved phenylalanine or tryptophan, this likely comes from a read error. No DNA is shown, since the ends of the CDR3 on it are uncertain; the CDR3 is the one TCRdb lists. The chain has TRBV9 and TRBJ1-2; TRBD1, the D gene given by the table, was not confirmed from the DNA. Per germline, CDR1 SGDLS and CDR2 YYNGEE. The CDR3 has 15 amino acids, counting both end residues. The CDR3 is CASSVYPGTGGKSCR.

In this sample, this clone turned up a few times. The chain has TRBV10-2 and TRBJ1-6; tentatively, D is TRBD1 (5 bases). This CDR3 has 16 amino acids. V was clipped by 2 bases and J by 2 bases, with 10 bases between them. Looked up from germline, CDR1 is WSHSY and CDR2 is SAAADI. This CDR3 is CASSEGRVAYNSPLHF. The DNA for the CDR3 is TGCGCCAGCAGTGAGGGCAGGGTGGCCTATAATTCACCCCTCCACTTT.

The chain links TRBV4-3 to TRBJ1-6, with 7 bases lining up with TRBD1. CDR3 length: 14 amino acids. The germline V gene has CDR1 LGHNA and CDR2 YSLEER. V lost 4 bases to trimming and J lost 6 bases; unmatched junction nucleotides: 3. CDR3 loop: CASSPGQLNSPLHF. The CDR3 coding sequence is TGCGCCAGCAGCCCGGGACAGCTTAATTCACCCCTCCACTTT.

The V call is TRBV9, the J call TRBJ1-1; 9 bases are shared with TRBD1. CDR1 SGDLS and CDR2 YYNGEE come from the germline V gene. CDR3 length: 14 residues. The V segment lost 3 bases and the J segment 5 bases; nucleotides outside the gene matches: 5. The CDR3 bases are TGTGCCAGCAGCGAAGGACAGGGGAGGACTGAAGCTTTCTTT. Protein sequence: CASSEGQGRTEAFF.

The chain is built from TRBV30 and TRBJ1-5; D remains unclear. The CDR3 contains 13 residues. Germline-derived CDR1 and CDR2 are GTSNPN and SVGIG (reference sequence). V gave up 1 base and J gave up 9 bases, with 13 bases separating them. The CDR3 reads CAWSEVGLGPQHF. CDR3 coding DNA: TGTGCCTGGAGTGAGGTCGGGTTGGGGCCCCAGCATTTT.